Many counts were recorded for the clone carrying this TCR beta chain. Its matching antigen is unknown. Uncontrolled infection, other autoimmune disease, pregnancy or lactation disqualified patients from enrolment. The data are from a study of T cells in Graves' hyperthyroidism and ophthalmopathy. CDR1 and CDR2 from the germline V gene are MNHNS and SASEGT. The CDR3 runs to 18 residues. With 2 bases clipped from V and 9 bases from J, the junction kept 14 bases outside the gene matches. Study results and caveats: Peripheral blood also featured most of the thyroid clonotypes expanded above 0.001.

TCR beta CDR3 regions were amplified from RNA transcripts. A set of HTBI primers served as the primers for a first-round RT-PCR of the TCR CDR3. TCRdb itself ran the multiplex PCR reads through MiXCR, one entry per CDR3 protein. The sample yields 300,000 to 400,000 distinct CDR3 sequences, roughly 21% seen once. The TCR comes from a woman in her forties or fifties with Graves' hyperthyroidism. V and J are TRBV6-1 and TRBJ2-1; 12 bases match TRBD2. Sequencing was performed on blood. CDR3 coding DNA: TGTGCCAGCAGTGAACCGCGCCCTCTAGCGGGAGGGCCGGGTGAGCAGTTCTTC. Translated, it gives CASSEPRPLAGGPGEQFF.